This section outlines one T cell receptor beta chain sequence together with its context. This clonotype has a count of ten or more. Its antigen is currently not known. No quality values exist for individual bases; no much larger clone is one base distant. This specimen belongs to a study of T cells in Graves' hyperthyroidism and ophthalmopathy (dated by TCRdb to about 2019). For the study in its entirety: Peripheral blood was collected at initial diagnosis, before any treatment. TCR V-J signatures able to tell the groups apart were searched for in a discovery cohort of approximately 95 patients, of whom around 42 had Graves' ophthalmopathy and around 56 had stable Graves' hyperthyroidism. Once sampling was done, hyperthyroidism patients were given methimazole at a starting dose of 30 mg daily, whereas ophthalmopathy patients were given high-dose intravenous methylprednisolone. In addition, the study compared T-cell repertoires in thyroid tissue and in blood from about 6 Graves' hyperthyroidism patients. An independent validation cohort of 18 to 20 hyperthyroidism patients and 15 or so patients who later progressed to ophthalmopathy tested prospective prediction of ophthalmopathy. TCR Vbeta CDR3 sequencing of 120 to 150 peripheral blood samples (43 ophthalmopathy, 70 to 85 hyperthyroidism and roughly 17 progressor patients) is reported in the paper. The approximately 90 discovery patients were randomly split 7:3 into training and test sets.

Compared with germline, V lacks 4 bases and J lacks 6 bases; bases without a gene match: 10. The germline V gene (reference sequence) provides CDR1 DFQATT and CDR2 SNEGSKA. The CDR3 starts with the cysteine, ends with the phenylalanine, and has 14 residues. Of all the DNA, just the CDR3 is kept, 42 bases in frame from base 1. The study at large found these results: No statistical method was used to set the sample size in advance, and investigators knew the group allocation. In validation, progression to ophthalmopathy was predicted by the model with almost 71% sensitivity and 72% to 85% specificity, a median of roughly 6.4 months before onset. In cross-validation, a model built on a 13 V-J signature told ophthalmopathy apart from stable hyperthyroidism with just under 90% sensitivity and approximately 81% specificity, and in testing the same model reached 80%/75%. Blood samples also contained most of the expanded thyroid clonotypes (frequency above 0.001), which suggests that blood repertoires may reflect thyroid immune responses.

The TCR beta CDR3 regions were amplified from the RNA transcripts. The first round of RT-PCR for the TCR CDR3 was performed with the HTBI primer set and the Qiagen OneStep RT-PCR kit. Libraries were constructed in a second round of multiplex PCR, after which size selection and purification were carried out. Libraries were sequenced paired-end with 100 bp reads on an Illumina HiSeq2000. As for the authors' bioinformatics: SOAPnuke was used to process the raw data, with reads discarded if the reads contained adapters or uncalled bases, had a mean Phred below 15, or lacked an exact constant-primer or identifier match. COPE v1.2.5 was used to merge high-quality paired reads, and clonotypes were defined as unique nucleotide sequences. MiTCR v1.1 was used to align the clonotypes against IMGT TRBV, TRBD and TRBJ reference segments. The analysis included only V-J combinations with a frequency above 0.0001, which together covered 99% to 99.2% of the repertoires. A TCS score was defined as the ratio of F50 (clonal expansion) to E x V (chaos), with BLOSUM62-based TCRdist applied between CDR3 peptides within each V-J. Welch's t-statistics and random forest reduced just over 500 V-J features to about 13, which were used in a naive Bayes classifier (R e1071). TCRdb redid the processing of the public reads, applying fastp at Q25 and MiXCR, and retained in-frame beta chains. Merged by CDR3 protein, the rows form single entries marked with the most common genes and DNA. The V and J calls, along with clone size, are taken from TCRdb and not from the paper's own processing. Recorded for this sample are about 480,000 distinct CDR3 sequences; around an eighth of them occurred a single time. The biggest ten clones account for 17% of the sample.

Stable Graves' hyperthyroidism was defined as the absence of progression to ophthalmopathy over 18 months of follow-up. Hyperthyroidism patients were newly diagnosed, with disease duration under 2 months, and aged 18 to 65 years. Exclusion was applied to patients with uncontrolled infections, other autoimmune diseases, pregnancy or lactation. Diagnoses were based on clinical symptoms, serum thyroxine and TRAb, thyroid ultrasound and orbital computed tomography. PBMCs were separated from about 10 ml of fresh peripheral blood using Ficoll-Paque density gradient centrifugation. Total RNA was extracted with Trizol reagent, and quality was checked on an Agilent 2100 Bioanalyzer.

Rearrangement joined TRBV20-1 to TRBJ2-7; 9 bases in the junction line up with TRBD1. The receptor was derived from a woman aged 18-30 years with Graves' hyperthyroidism. Sequencing was carried out using blood. The CDR3 protein is CSAIRPGQGVEQYF. The DNA is as follows: TGCAGTGCTATCCGCCCGGGACAGGGCGTCGAGCAGTACTTC.